The 2 T cell receptor beta chains given below trace back to one sample, sequenced in a study of T cell responses to AZD1222 COVID-19 vaccine. Measured with immunoSEQ multiplex PCR; TCRdb has only the in-frame clones, and not every one. The sample holds 200,000 or so clones, about 91% seen once. The material was peripheral blood, obtained on day 0 of AZD1222 vaccination. The origin of the receptors is an adult in good health.

In this sample, this clone turned up a few times. V usage is TRBV2 and J usage is TRBJ1-3, with D unclear. The CDR3 is made up of 14 amino acids. The germline gives CDR1 SNHLY, CDR2 FYNNEI. Trimming pared 1 base from V and 2 bases from J, leaving 6 bases between. The CDR3 sequence is CASSEGTPGNTIYF. The CDR3 DNA follows: TGTGCCAGCAGTGAAGGGACGCCTGGAAACACCATATATTTT.

This clone was counted once. The J gene is TRBJ1-1, the V gene TRBV11-2; 7 nucleotides align to TRBD1. CDR3 length: 14 residues. Trimming removed 5 bases from V and 2 bases from J; junction bases left unmatched: 5. CDR1 and CDR2 (germline): SGHAT, FQNNGV. The CDR3 DNA reads as TGTGCCAGCAGCCCCCGACAGGGTAACACTGAAGCTTTCTTT. It translates to CASSPRQGNTEAFF.